The clone carrying this T cell receptor (beta chain) was seen a handful of times. Its specificity is not known. These data come from a study of cytotoxic CD8 clonotypes in ibrutinib-treated CLL. Study details: Sequenced samples delivered averages of 200,000 to 300,000 productive templates and around 94,000 productive rearrangements. Study-level results: Whereas clonality rose at ibrutinib response, it declined toward baseline at progression. Among the clonotypes, public ones were uncommon and contracted or held stable on treatment.

Libraries were prepared by immunoSEQ multiplex PCR; TCRdb keeps only in-frame clonotypes and omits some of them. This sample has 200,000 to 250,000 clones; 70% occur once, and the top ten carry roughly 5.8%. Germline loops: CDR1 SEHNR, CDR2 FQNEAQ (reference sequence). Trimming at V came to 5 bases and at J to 9 bases, leaving 13 bases not matched to a gene. The CDR3 is 15 amino acids. The chain combines TRBV7-9 with TRBJ2-1, with 7 bases fitting TRBD2. This TCR was sampled from a human donor with chronic lymphocytic leukemia. This material consisted of PBMCs, taken after 12 months of ibrutinib treatment. CDR3: CASSPSGGRWGEQFF. CDR3 sequence (DNA): TGTGCCAGCAGCCCCTCCGGCGGGAGATGGGGTGAGCAGTTCTTC.